These T cell receptor beta chains were read from a single sample in a study of T cell responses to AZD1222 COVID-19 vaccine. Using immunoSEQ multiplex PCR, the repertoire was profiled, and TCRdb retains in-frame clones only, with some absent. The sample carries approximately 130,000 clones, 93% recorded once. This material consisted of peripheral blood, taken on day 0 of AZD1222 vaccination. These TCRs come from an adult in good health. Both conserved end residues are part of each CDR3. A D gene is named only where the DNA matches it firmly. The size field is filled for only some rows; it gives once, few, many or a size class.

v_gene: TRBV5-4
abundance: .
j_gene: TRBJ2-2
d_gene: .
CDR3nt: TGTGCCAGCAGCCCTGTTCCAGGGACACTTGATGGGCTGTTTTTT
CDR3aa: CASSPVPGTLDGLFF

v_gene: TRBV10-3
abundance: .
j_gene: TRBJ1-2
d_gene: .
CDR3nt: TGTGCCATCAGTGATGGGGGGCTCAACTATGGCTACACCTTC
CDR3aa: CAISDGGLNYGYTF

v_gene: TRBV7-9
abundance: .
j_gene: TRBJ2-2
d_gene: TRBD2
CDR3nt: TGTGCCAGCAGCTTGTGGGTAGCGGGTACCACCGGGGAGCTGTTTTTT
CDR3aa: CASSLWVAGTTGELFF

v_gene: TRBV19
abundance: .
j_gene: TRBJ2-5
d_gene: TRBD1
CDR3nt: TGTGCCAGTAGTATACGGGGAGGGACAGGGTGGAGAGAGACCCAGTACTTC
CDR3aa: CASSIRGGTGWRETQYF

v_gene: TRBV10-3
abundance: .
j_gene: TRBJ1-1
d_gene: TRBD1
CDR3nt: TGTGCCATCACAGGGGGCACGAACACTGAAGCTTTCTTT
CDR3aa: CAITGGTNTEAFF

v_gene: TRBV29-1
abundance: few
j_gene: TRBJ1-4
d_gene: .
CDR3nt: TGCAGCGTTGGGGGATTTGGGGAAAGTGAAAAACTGTTTTTT
CDR3aa: CSVGGFGESEKLFF

v_gene: TRBV2
abundance: .
j_gene: TRBJ1-1
d_gene: TRBD1
CDR3nt: TGTGCCAGCAGTGAAGCAGGGACAGCGAACACTGAAGCTTTCTTT
CDR3aa: CASSEAGTANTEAFF

v_gene: TRBV27
abundance: .
j_gene: TRBJ1-2
d_gene: TRBD1
CDR3nt: TGTGCCAGCAGTTTAAAAGGGACAGGGGCCTATGGCTACACCTTC
CDR3aa: CASSLKGTGAYGYTF

v_gene: TRBV28
abundance: few
j_gene: TRBJ1-2
d_gene: .
CDR3nt: TGTGCCAGCAGTTTAGCCGGGGTCTCCATTAACTATGGCTACACCTTC
CDR3aa: CASSLAGVSINYGYTF

v_gene: TRBV18
abundance: .
j_gene: TRBJ2-5
d_gene: .
CDR3nt: TGTGCCAGCTCACCGAAGTACCAAGAGACCCAGTACTTC
CDR3aa: CASSPKYQETQYF

v_gene: TRBV7-6
abundance: .
j_gene: TRBJ2-2
d_gene: .
CDR3nt: TGTGCCAGCACAGCACAACCGCAGGGGTTCGGGGAGCTGTTTTTT
CDR3aa: CASTAQPQGFGELFF

v_gene: TRBV5-1
abundance: .
j_gene: TRBJ2-7
d_gene: .
CDR3nt: TGCGCCAGCAGCTTGGCTTTGATGGGGGGAGCGGCCTACGAGCAGTACTTC
CDR3aa: CASSLALMGGAAYEQYF

v_gene: TRBV28
abundance: .
j_gene: TRBJ2-7
d_gene: .
CDR3nt: TGTGCCAGCACCCCCACCCCAGCGCGTGAGCAGTACTTC
CDR3aa: CASTPTPAREQYF

v_gene: TRBV7-2
abundance: .
j_gene: TRBJ1-2
d_gene: .
CDR3nt: TGTGCCAGCAGCCCCGGGAGGTGGGTCTATGGCTACACCTTC
CDR3aa: CASSPGRWVYGYTF

v_gene: TRBV19
abundance: .
j_gene: TRBJ1-4
d_gene: TRBD1
CDR3nt: TGTGCCAGTAGTTGGGCGGACAGGGGGGGTGAAAAACTGTTTTTT
CDR3aa: CASSWADRGGEKLFF

v_gene: TRBV19
abundance: .
j_gene: TRBJ1-1
d_gene: .
CDR3nt: TGTGCCAGTAGTACCTTAGGGTCAGGGGCCCTTATTGAAGCTTTCTTT
CDR3aa: CASSTLGSGALIEAFF

v_gene: TRBV6-5
abundance: .
j_gene: TRBJ2-7
d_gene: .
CDR3nt: TGTGCCAGCAGGCAAAACAGGGGAGGGGAGCAGTACTTC
CDR3aa: CASRQNRGGEQYF

v_gene: TRBV18
abundance: .
j_gene: TRBJ2-5
d_gene: .
CDR3nt: TGTGCCAGCTCACCATCGGGGTTGGAGACCCAGTACTTC
CDR3aa: CASSPSGLETQYF

v_gene: TRBV18
abundance: .
j_gene: TRBJ2-2
d_gene: .
CDR3nt: TGTGCCAGCTCACGTAACTCGGGGGCAGGACCCGGGGAGCTGTTTTTT
CDR3aa: CASSRNSGAGPGELFF

v_gene: TRBV18
abundance: .
j_gene: TRBJ2-1
d_gene: .
CDR3nt: TGTGCCAGCTCACCAAGAACCGGGGTTGACAATGAGCAGTTCTTC
CDR3aa: CASSPRTGVDNEQFF

v_gene: TRBV6-1
abundance: .
j_gene: TRBJ2-5
d_gene: .
CDR3nt: TGTGCCAGCAGTGAAATAGGGGGGGCGGAGACCCAGTACTTC
CDR3aa: CASSEIGGAETQYF

v_gene: TRBV4-1
abundance: .
j_gene: TRBJ1-5
d_gene: .
CDR3nt: TGCGCCAGCAGCCACCCCGGGAGGAGCAATCAGCCCCAGCATTTT
CDR3aa: CASSHPGRSNQPQHF

v_gene: TRBV7-3
abundance: .
j_gene: TRBJ2-1
d_gene: TRBD2
CDR3nt: TGTGCCAGCAGCTTACGTAGCGGGAGAAGGGATGAGCAGTTCTTC
CDR3aa: CASSLRSGRRDEQFF

v_gene: TRBV19
abundance: few
j_gene: TRBJ2-7
d_gene: TRBD1
CDR3nt: TGTGCCACCGGGACAGGGAGAATTTTACAGGACGAGCAGTACTTC
CDR3aa: CATGTGRILQDEQYF

v_gene: TRBV7-6
abundance: .
j_gene: TRBJ2-3
d_gene: TRBD2
CDR3nt: TGTGCCAGCAGTTGGCCGGGACTAGCGGACCGCACAGATACGCAGTATTTT
CDR3aa: CASSWPGLADRTDTQYF

v_gene: TRBV10-1
abundance: .
j_gene: TRBJ1-5
d_gene: .
CDR3nt: TGCGCCAGCAGTGAGTCAGGGTTCCAGCCCCAGCATTTT
CDR3aa: CASSESGFQPQHF

v_gene: TRBV2
abundance: .
j_gene: TRBJ2-1
d_gene: TRBD1
CDR3nt: TGTGCCAGCAGTGTTAGGGGACAGTCCAATGAGCAGTTCTTC
CDR3aa: CASSVRGQSNEQFF

v_gene: TRBV20-1
abundance: once
j_gene: TRBJ1-1
d_gene: TRBD1
CDR3nt: TGCAGTGCTAGGGAGGACAGGGAAGCTTTCTTT
CDR3aa: CSAREDREAFF

v_gene: TRBV28
abundance: .
j_gene: TRBJ1-2
d_gene: .
CDR3nt: TGTGCCAGCAGTGGCAAGGCCGCCCCTGTTAACTATGGCTACACCTTC
CDR3aa: CASSGKAAPVNYGYTF

v_gene: TRBV29-1
abundance: .
j_gene: TRBJ1-1
d_gene: .
CDR3nt: TGCACCACTCAGGGGAATCCTGAAGCTTTCTTT
CDR3aa: CTTQGNPEAFF

v_gene: TRBV3-1/TRBV3-2
abundance: .
j_gene: TRBJ2-1
d_gene: .
CDR3nt: TGTGCCAGCAGCCCGAGGACAGACGAGCGATTCTTC
CDR3aa: CASSPRTDERFF

v_gene: TRBV11-2
abundance: .
j_gene: TRBJ2-7
d_gene: .
CDR3nt: TGTGCCAGCAGCTTAGCTCTGAACTCCTACGAGCAGTACTTC
CDR3aa: CASSLALNSYEQYF

v_gene: TRBV9
abundance: .
j_gene: TRBJ2-7
d_gene: .
CDR3nt: TGTGCCAGCAGCGTAGGAAGGGCGACTACCTACGAGCAGTACTTC
CDR3aa: CASSVGRATTYEQYF

v_gene: TRBV12-5
abundance: .
j_gene: TRBJ1-2
d_gene: .
CDR3nt: TGTGCTAGTGGTTTTTCACCCGCCGGAGATGGCTACACCTTC
CDR3aa: CASGFSPAGDGYTF

v_gene: TRBV9
abundance: .
j_gene: TRBJ1-1
d_gene: .
CDR3nt: TGTGCCAGCAGCGTAGGTCGGGGAAAAGACACTGAAGCTTTCTTT
CDR3aa: CASSVGRGKDTEAFF

v_gene: TRBV18
abundance: .
j_gene: TRBJ1-5
d_gene: TRBD1
CDR3nt: TGTGCCAGCTCATTCGGACAGGGAGAACAGCCCCAGCATTTT
CDR3aa: CASSFGQGEQPQHF

v_gene: TRBV6-2/TRBV6-3
abundance: .
j_gene: TRBJ1-5
d_gene: .
CDR3nt: TGTGCCAGCAGTTACGTGACAGCTGGCAACAATCAGCCCCAGCATTTT
CDR3aa: CASSYVTAGNNQPQHF

v_gene: TRBV5-4
abundance: .
j_gene: TRBJ2-3
d_gene: .
CDR3nt: TGTGCCAGCAGCTCAGAGGACAAGGGGTGGGGGAAAGATACGCAGTATTTT
CDR3aa: CASSSEDKGWGKDTQYF

v_gene: TRBV6-5
abundance: .
j_gene: TRBJ1-6
d_gene: .
CDR3nt: TGTGCCAGCAGCCCCGGGACACTTGCACCCCTCCACTTT
CDR3aa: CASSPGTLAPLHF

v_gene: TRBV19
abundance: .
j_gene: TRBJ2-1
d_gene: TRBD2
CDR3nt: TGTGCCAGTAGTATTGGTGGGAGGGGCGGCCGTAATGAGCAGTTCTTC
CDR3aa: CASSIGGRGGRNEQFF

v_gene: TRBV3-1/TRBV3-2
abundance: .
j_gene: TRBJ1-4
d_gene: .
CDR3nt: TGTGCCAGCAGCCCGGGGGCAGGGTTAAAACTGTTTTTT
CDR3aa: CASSPGAGLKLFF

v_gene: TRBV7-3
abundance: .
j_gene: TRBJ2-1
d_gene: TRBD2
CDR3nt: TGTGCCAGCAGCCCCCGGACTAGCGGGAGAGGGAATGAGCAGTTCTTC
CDR3aa: CASSPRTSGRGNEQFF

v_gene: TRBV29-1
abundance: .
j_gene: TRBJ2-5
d_gene: TRBD1
CDR3nt: TGCAGCGTCAATCTTGGGACAGGGAAAGAGACCCAGTACTTC
CDR3aa: CSVNLGTGKETQYF

v_gene: TRBV19
abundance: .
j_gene: TRBJ1-1
d_gene: .
CDR3nt: TGTGCCAGTAGTACGGTTGTGCACACTGAAGCTTTCTTT
CDR3aa: CASSTVVHTEAFF

v_gene: TRBV6-6
abundance: few
j_gene: TRBJ2-1
d_gene: .
CDR3nt: TGTGCCAGCAGTTACTCGGCCTATGCTGCCAATGAGCAGTTCTTC
CDR3aa: CASSYSAYAANEQFF

v_gene: TRBV5-1
abundance: once
j_gene: TRBJ2-7
d_gene: TRBD1
CDR3nt: TGCGCCAGCAGCACTGGGACAGGGGGCGGCGAGCAGTACTTC
CDR3aa: CASSTGTGGGEQYF

v_gene: TRBV7-9
abundance: .
j_gene: TRBJ2-2
d_gene: .
CDR3nt: TGTGCCAGCAGAACACGCACCGGGACAAAAAACACCGGGGAGCTGTTTTTT
CDR3aa: CASRTRTGTKNTGELFF

v_gene: TRBV19
abundance: once
j_gene: TRBJ2-3
d_gene: .
CDR3nt: TGTGCCAGTATAGGCCGGCAGGGAGAGGCAGATACGCAGTATTTT
CDR3aa: CASIGRQGEADTQYF

v_gene: TRBV19
abundance: .
j_gene: TRBJ2-1
d_gene: TRBD2
CDR3nt: TGTGCCAGTAGTCAGCCAGCGGGAGGGCACAATGAGCAGTTCTTC
CDR3aa: CASSQPAGGHNEQFF

v_gene: TRBV7-9
abundance: .
j_gene: TRBJ2-5
d_gene: .
CDR3nt: TGTGCCAGCAGCTTAGCGTCCGGGGTTAGGGAGACCCAGTACTTC
CDR3aa: CASSLASGVRETQYF

v_gene: TRBV7-2
abundance: .
j_gene: TRBJ1-2
d_gene: .
CDR3nt: TGTGCCAGCAGCCCCCGAGCTACAGTCTTCATAGGCTACACCTTC
CDR3aa: CASSPRATVFIGYTF

v_gene: TRBV16
abundance: .
j_gene: TRBJ1-1
d_gene: .
CDR3nt: TGTGCCAGCAGCCGGAGACAGTGGGACACTGAAGCTTTCTTT
CDR3aa: CASSRRQWDTEAFF

v_gene: TRBV27
abundance: once
j_gene: TRBJ1-2
d_gene: .
CDR3nt: TGTGCCAGCAGGATGGGGCACTATGGCTACACCTTC
CDR3aa: CASRMGHYGYTF

v_gene: TRBV28
abundance: .
j_gene: TRBJ1-6
d_gene: TRBD1
CDR3nt: TGTGCCAGCAGTTTGCTCCCCGGGACAGGTTATTCACCCCTCCACTTT
CDR3aa: CASSLLPGTGYSPLHF

v_gene: TRBV6-2/TRBV6-3
abundance: .
j_gene: TRBJ1-5
d_gene: TRBD1
CDR3nt: TGTGCCAGCAGTTACCGACAGGGGAACCAGCCCCAGCATTTT
CDR3aa: CASSYRQGNQPQHF

v_gene: TRBV5-6
abundance: .
j_gene: TRBJ1-1
d_gene: .
CDR3nt: TGTGCCAGCAGTCCTAGGAGGGTCATGAACACTGAAGCTTTCTTT
CDR3aa: CASSPRRVMNTEAFF

v_gene: TRBV2
abundance: .
j_gene: TRBJ1-5
d_gene: TRBD1
CDR3nt: TGTGCCAGCAGACTCGGACAGGGGATCAATAGCAATCAGCCCCAGCATTTT
CDR3aa: CASRLGQGINSNQPQHF

v_gene: TRBV10-3
abundance: .
j_gene: TRBJ2-1
d_gene: TRBD2
CDR3nt: TGTGCCATCAGTGAGTCGAGACTAGCGGGAGCGCAGAATGAGCAGTTCTTC
CDR3aa: CAISESRLAGAQNEQFF

v_gene: TRBV2
abundance: .
j_gene: TRBJ2-7
d_gene: .
CDR3nt: TGTGCCAGCAGCCTAGCAAAGGGGGTCTACGAGCAGTACTTC
CDR3aa: CASSLAKGVYEQYF

v_gene: TRBV27
abundance: .
j_gene: TRBJ1-2
d_gene: .
CDR3nt: TGTGCCAGCAGGGCTAACTATGGCTACACCTTC
CDR3aa: CASRANYGYTF